The 6 T cell receptor beta chains reported below all come from one sample, sequenced in a study of T cell responses to AZD1222 COVID-19 vaccine (dated by TCRdb to the early 2020s). The method was the immunoSEQ multiplex PCR assay. Entries here come from immuneACCESS through TCRdb and include only in-frame sequences with V and J called. Some clones fail to appear in such tables; in the studies checked, an unresolved V gene covers under half of the shortfall, and the cause of the remainder is unknown. A total of approximately 94,000 clones appear in this sample, around 90% of them only once. In total, the top ten clones hold approximately 1.7% of the sample. The intended sense of this specimen's time point label: baseline before first vaccination. This material consisted of peripheral blood, taken on day 0 of AZD1222 vaccination. All receptors derive from an adult in good health.

This chain joins TRBV27 and TRBJ1-2, with 7 bases that match TRBD1. V dropped 5 bases and J dropped 5; count of bases not matched to a gene: 8. The V gene's germline CDR1 is MNHEY and CDR2 SMNVEV (reference sequence). This CDR3 is built from 14 residues. CDR3 residues: CASSERQGEYGYTF. The CDR3 nucleotides are TGTGCCAGCAGTGAGCGACAGGGAGAGTATGGCTACACCTTC.

The chain couples TRBV5-1 to TRBJ2-1, with 9 bases fitting TRBD2. The CDR3 contains 16 residues. Germline-derived CDR1 and CDR2 are SGHRS and YFSETQ. The J segment lost 8 bases and the V segment lost 3 bases, leaving 12 bases of the junction unmatched. The chain's CDR3 is CASSSLAGGFFDEQFF. CDR3 sequence (DNA): TGCGCCAGCAGCTCCTTGGCGGGAGGGTTTTTTGATGAGCAGTTCTTC.

This sequence joins TRBV2 and TRBJ2-7; D gene uncertain. With 8 bases removed from V and 4 bases from J, the gap between germline ends came to 9 bases. Germline CDR1 reads SNHLY; CDR2 reads FYNNEI. The CDR3 has 11 residues. The CDR3 reads CASGREYEQYF. The CDR3, as DNA: TGTGCCAGCGGTCGTGAGTACGAGCAGTACTTC.

V usage is TRBV5-6 and J usage is TRBJ1-1, with D possibly TRBD1 on 6 matching bases. The V gene's germline CDR1 is SGHDT and CDR2 YYEEEE. The V end lost 3 bases, the J end lost 1 base, and 13 bases lay between the germline ends. The CDR3 has 15 amino acids. The CDR3 coding sequence is TGTGCCAGCAGCTCACTGGACAGATGGAACACTGAAGCTTTCTTT. As protein: CASSSLDRWNTEAFF.

This clone has a single count. The chain links TRBV19 to TRBJ1-5, with 8 bases lining up with TRBD1. The V segment lost 10 bases and the J segment 5 bases; nucleotides outside the gene matches: 10. The germline gives CDR1 LNHDA, CDR2 SQIVND (reference sequence). The CDR3 extends over 14 amino acids. CDR3 coding DNA: TGTGCCACGTTTTCCCAACAGGGGGATCAGCCCCAGCATTTT. This encodes CATFSQQGDQPQHF.

This clone has only a few counts. The CDR3 protein is CASSSTGGRREKLFF. Here the CDR3 DNA reads TGTGCCAGCAGCTCTACAGGGGGACGACGGGAAAAACTGTTTTTT. V is TRBV11-2 and J is TRBJ1-4; 8 positions match TRBD1. Per germline, CDR1 SGHAT and CDR2 FQNNGV. The CDR3 spans 15 residues. The J segment lost 8 bases and the V segment lost 4 bases, leaving 9 bases of the junction unmatched.